The TCR beta chain under discussion was sequenced for a study of regulatory T cells in long-lasting Graves disease. Study conclusions and caveats: Having only a small sample size may have limited accuracy.

In building TCR beta libraries, iRepertoire HTBI primers were used together with Arm-PCR of CDR3 regions. In the study's own analysis: Gene usage covered 62 TRBV and roughly 14 TRBJ segments. TCRdb re-called the multiplex PCR reads with MiXCR, one entry per CDR3 protein. These V and J calls are TCRdb output, not the study's own analysis. The sample records some 470,000 distinct CDR3 sequences, 20% to 25% being singletons. This clonotype was observed a handful of times. Its antigen is still unknown. The CDR3 totals 14 residues. V trimming: 2 bases; J trimming: 5 bases; junction bases outside the gene matches: 1. Germline V gene data show CDR1 as MDHEN and CDR2 as SYDVKM. Time point indicated: persistent/refractory GD, antithyroid drugs over 5 years with positive TRAb. RNA from PBMCs was the source of the TCR library. Investigators report Graves' disease was diagnosed under American Thyroid Association guidelines. Patients came from an endocrinology department in Xi'an, China.

The input for sequencing was peripheral blood mononuclear cells (PBMCs), taken when the disease was refractory, from a patient treated with antithyroid drugs. The V and J genes are TRBV28 and TRBJ2-1; TRBD2 matches 9 bases. The source is a female donor with Graves disease. Here the CDR3 reads CASSLRGRDNEQFF. The DNA of the CDR3 is TGTGCCAGCAGTTTACGCGGGAGGGACAATGAGCAGTTCTTC. The full variable domain, in which reference TRBV28 and TRBJ2-1 provide the parts outside the CDR3, is DVKVTQSSRYLVKRTGEKVFLECVQDMDHENMFWYRQDPGLGLRLIYFSYDVKMKEKGDIPEGYSVSREKKERFSLILESASTNQTSMYLCASSLRGRDNEQFFGPGTRLTVL.